The 10 T cell receptor beta chains presented below share a single source sample, sequenced in a study of T cell responses to AZD1222 COVID-19 vaccine. Clones were sequenced by immunoSEQ multiplex PCR, and TCRdb holds only the in-frame ones, with some missing. The data hold 95,000 to 150,000 clones, with approximately 90% observed a single time. Sequences were derived from peripheral blood, sampled on day 0 of MenACWY control vaccination. The receptors derive from an adult in good health.

This chain joins TRBV5-1 and TRBJ1-2; 8 bases agree with TRBD1. This CDR3 region has 13 residues. Germline values: CDR1 SGHRS, CDR2 YFSETQ. J was trimmed by 5 bases and V by 4 bases; bases with no gene match: 4. Here the CDR3 reads CASSAGTGYGYTF. In DNA form, the CDR3 reads TGCGCCAGCAGCGCGGGGACAGGTTATGGCTACACCTTC.

This clone came up once. CDR3 in DNA: TGTGCCAGCAGTCCAAGCGGGAGTCGGTACAATGAGCAGTTCTTC. Amino acids: CASSPSGSRYNEQFF. The chain couples TRBV11-3 to TRBJ2-1, with 8 nucleotides matching TRBD2. This CDR3 has 15 amino acids. Germline V CDR1 and CDR2: SGHNT, YENEEA. V was pared by 6 bases and J by 4 bases, with 8 bases of the junction left unmatched.

The chain links TRBV24-1 to TRBJ2-7, with a possible D match to TRBD1 (6 bases). This CDR3 contains 15 residues. Germline V gene lookup returns CDR1 KGHDR and CDR2 SFDVKD. V shed 7 bases and J shed 4 bases, with 19 bases lying between them. CDR3 DNA: TGTGCCACCAGACTCGGGACAACTCGCAAATACGAGCAGTACTTC. Its protein product is CATRLGTTRKYEQYF.

The chain is built from TRBV4-1 and TRBJ2-1; TRBD2 matches at 7 bases. J gave up 5 bases and V 4 bases, and 11 bases lay outside the gene matches. CDR3 length equals 16 residues. Germline values: CDR1 MGHRA, CDR2 YSYEKL. As DNA, the CDR3 is TGCGCCAGCAGCCCACGTGGACTAGTTCCCGACAATGAGCAGTTCTTC. Residues: CASSPRGLVPDNEQFF.

This clone was seen only a few times. The chain uses TRBV7-9 and TRBJ1-2, with D possibly matching TRBD1 (5 bases). The CDR3 is 17 amino acids. The germline CDR1 and CDR2 sequences are SEHNR and FQNEAQ (reference sequence). V was trimmed by 1 base and J by 4 bases, leaving 19 bases between them. This chain's CDR3 is CASSLGDETATAYGYTF. The CDR3 nucleotides are TGTGCCAGCAGCTTAGGGGATGAGACAGCAACAGCCTATGGCTACACCTTC.

The CDR3 nucleotides read TGTGCCAGCAGCCCAACTAGCGTCGAGCAGTACTTC. This translates into CASSPTSVEQYF. The chain recombines TRBV7-2 with TRBJ2-7; 7 bases are shared with TRBD2. V lost 5 bases and J lost 6; bases outside the gene matches: 4. Germline assignment: CDR1 SGHTA and CDR2 FQGNSA. This CDR3 has 12 amino acids.

This chain links TRBV5-1 with TRBJ2-7; D gene ambiguous. From germline, CDR1 is SGHRS and CDR2 YFSETQ. V gave up 2 bases and J gave up 1 base, with 7 bases separating them. The CDR3 is made up of 13 amino acids. Written as DNA, the CDR3 is TGCGCCAGCAGCTTATCACAGTCCTACGAGCAGTACTTC. Residues: CASSLSQSYEQYF.

The rearrangement links TRBV7-9 to TRBJ2-1; the D gene is possibly TRBD2 (5 bases). The CDR3 contains 12 residues. The V end lost 0 bases, the J end lost 9 bases, and 6 bases lay between the germline ends. CDR1 and CDR2 from the germline V gene are SEHNR and FQNEAQ (reference sequence). CDR3 residues: CASSLAGSEQFF. The CDR3 DNA reads TGTGCCAGCAGCTTAGCGGGGAGTGAGCAGTTCTTC.

The chain employs TRBV24-1 and TRBJ1-1; D is unresolved. Germline V lookup: CDR1 KGHDR, CDR2 SFDVKD. The CDR3 is 13 residues long. V was clipped by 8 bases and J by 1 base, with 10 bases between them. The CDR3 region is CATTGPRNTEAFF. CDR3 DNA: TGTGCCACCACTGGACCGCGGAACACTGAAGCTTTCTTT.

The rearrangement joins TRBV5-1 to TRBJ2-7; 7 nucleotides line up with TRBD2. This CDR3 spans 16 amino acids. Trimming cost V 0 bases and J 6 bases; bases outside gene matches: 12. CDR1 and CDR2 (germline): SGHRS, YFSETQ. CDR3 coding DNA: TGCGCCAGCAGCTTGGCCGGAGGGGACTATGAAGCCGAGCAGTACTTC. Protein sequence: CASSLAGGDYEAEQYF.